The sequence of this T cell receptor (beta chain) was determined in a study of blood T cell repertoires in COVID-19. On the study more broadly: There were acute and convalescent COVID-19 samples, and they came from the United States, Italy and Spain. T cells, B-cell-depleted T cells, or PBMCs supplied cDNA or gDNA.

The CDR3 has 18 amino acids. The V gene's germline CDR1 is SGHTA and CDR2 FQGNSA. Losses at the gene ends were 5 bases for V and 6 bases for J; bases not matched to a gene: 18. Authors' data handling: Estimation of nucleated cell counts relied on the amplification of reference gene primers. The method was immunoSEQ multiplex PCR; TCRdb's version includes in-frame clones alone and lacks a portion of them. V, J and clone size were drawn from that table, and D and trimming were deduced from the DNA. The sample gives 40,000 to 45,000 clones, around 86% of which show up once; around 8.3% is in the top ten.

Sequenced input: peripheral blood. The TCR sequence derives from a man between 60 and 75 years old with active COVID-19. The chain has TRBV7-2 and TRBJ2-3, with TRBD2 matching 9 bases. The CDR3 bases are TGTGCCAGCAGCACGACCGGGACTAGCTCTAGTGGATTGGATACGCAGTATTTT. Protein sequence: CASSTTGTSSSGLDTQYF.